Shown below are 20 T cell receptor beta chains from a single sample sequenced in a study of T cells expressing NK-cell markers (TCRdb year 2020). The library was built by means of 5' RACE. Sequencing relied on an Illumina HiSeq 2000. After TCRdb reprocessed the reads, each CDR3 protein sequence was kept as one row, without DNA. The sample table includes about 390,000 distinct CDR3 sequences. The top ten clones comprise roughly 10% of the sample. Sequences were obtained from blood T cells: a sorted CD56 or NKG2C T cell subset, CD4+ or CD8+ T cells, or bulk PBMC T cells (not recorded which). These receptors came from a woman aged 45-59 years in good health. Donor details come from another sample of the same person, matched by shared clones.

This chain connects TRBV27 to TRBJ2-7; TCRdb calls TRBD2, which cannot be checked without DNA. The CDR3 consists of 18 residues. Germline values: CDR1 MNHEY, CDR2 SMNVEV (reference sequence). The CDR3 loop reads CASSPQGLAGVRSYEQYF.

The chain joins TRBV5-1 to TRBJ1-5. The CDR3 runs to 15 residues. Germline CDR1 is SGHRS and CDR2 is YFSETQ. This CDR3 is CASSLDSPSNQPQHF. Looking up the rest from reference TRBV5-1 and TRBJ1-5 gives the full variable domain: KAGVTQTPRYLIKTRGQQVTLSCSPISGHRSVSWYQQTPGQGLQFLFEYFSETQRNKGNFPGRFSGRQFSNSRSEMNVSTLELGDSALYLCASSLDSPSNQPQHFGDGTRLSIL.

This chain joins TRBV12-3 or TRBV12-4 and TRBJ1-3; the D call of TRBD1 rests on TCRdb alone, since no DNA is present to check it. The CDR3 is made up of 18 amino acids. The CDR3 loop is CASSFLGTRQIGGNTIYF.

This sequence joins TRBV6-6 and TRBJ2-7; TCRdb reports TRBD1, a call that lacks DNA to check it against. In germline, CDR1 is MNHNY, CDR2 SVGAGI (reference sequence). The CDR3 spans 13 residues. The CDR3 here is CASTFGGLYEQYF.

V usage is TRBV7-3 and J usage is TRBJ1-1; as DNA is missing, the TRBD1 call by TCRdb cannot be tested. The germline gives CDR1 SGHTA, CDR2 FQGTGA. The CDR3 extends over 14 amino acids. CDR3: CASSLMGEGTEAFF.

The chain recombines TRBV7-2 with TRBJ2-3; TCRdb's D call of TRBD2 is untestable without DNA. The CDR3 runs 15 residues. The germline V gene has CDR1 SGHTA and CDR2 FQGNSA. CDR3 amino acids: CASGTGTQWPDTQYF.

This CDR3 is CASSLESETQYF. The chain couples TRBV7-2 to TRBJ2-5. Germline V gene data show CDR1 as SGHTA and CDR2 as FQGNSA. The CDR3 runs 12 residues. The variable domain in full, with the rest retrieved from reference TRBV7-2 and TRBJ2-5, is GAGVSQSPSNKVTEKGKDVELRCDPISGHTALYWYRQSLGQGLEFLIYFQGNSAPDKSGLPSDRFSAERTGGSVSTLTIQRTQQEDSAVYLCASSLESETQYFGPGTRLLVL.

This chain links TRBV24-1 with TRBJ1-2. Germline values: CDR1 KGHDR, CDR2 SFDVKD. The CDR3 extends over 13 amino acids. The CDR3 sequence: CATSIGSYYGYTF.

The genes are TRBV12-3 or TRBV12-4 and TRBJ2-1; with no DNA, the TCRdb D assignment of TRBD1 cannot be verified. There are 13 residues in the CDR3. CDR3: CASRLDSDNEQFF.

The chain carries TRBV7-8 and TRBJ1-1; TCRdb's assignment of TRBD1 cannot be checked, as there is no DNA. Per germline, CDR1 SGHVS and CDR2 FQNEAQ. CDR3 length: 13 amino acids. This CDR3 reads CASSYPGTGEAFF.

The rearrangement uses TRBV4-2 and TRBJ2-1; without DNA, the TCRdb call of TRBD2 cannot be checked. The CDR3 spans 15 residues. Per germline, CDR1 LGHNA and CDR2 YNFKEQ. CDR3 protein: CASSQMLAGRNEQFF.

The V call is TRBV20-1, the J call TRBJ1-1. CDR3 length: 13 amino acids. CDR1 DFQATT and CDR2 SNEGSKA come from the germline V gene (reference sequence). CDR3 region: CSAPSGRGVEAFF.

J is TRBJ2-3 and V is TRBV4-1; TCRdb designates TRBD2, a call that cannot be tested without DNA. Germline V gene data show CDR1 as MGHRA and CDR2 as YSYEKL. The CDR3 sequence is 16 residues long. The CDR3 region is CASSHPITSGSNTQYF.

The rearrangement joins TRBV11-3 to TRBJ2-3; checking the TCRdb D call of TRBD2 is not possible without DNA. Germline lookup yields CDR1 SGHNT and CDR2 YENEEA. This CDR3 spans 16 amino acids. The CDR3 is CASSLDPSGRTDTQYF.

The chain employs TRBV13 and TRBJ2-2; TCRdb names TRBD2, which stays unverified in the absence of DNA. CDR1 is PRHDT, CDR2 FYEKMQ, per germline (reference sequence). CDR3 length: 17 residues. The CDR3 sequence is CASSLGLAGVRTGELFF.

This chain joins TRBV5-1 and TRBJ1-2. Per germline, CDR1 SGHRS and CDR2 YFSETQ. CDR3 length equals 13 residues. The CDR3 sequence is CASSLSATYGYTF.

CDR3 protein: CATSRDATSGYTDTQYF. The rearrangement joins TRBV15 to TRBJ2-3; TCRdb indicates TRBD2, and absent DNA this call remains unverified. The CDR3 spans 17 residues. Germline loops: CDR1 LNHNV, CDR2 YYDKDF (reference sequence).

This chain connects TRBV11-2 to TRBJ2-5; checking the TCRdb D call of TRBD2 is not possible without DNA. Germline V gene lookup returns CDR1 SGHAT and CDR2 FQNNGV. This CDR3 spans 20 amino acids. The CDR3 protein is CASSFAPPQGWRESLETQYF.

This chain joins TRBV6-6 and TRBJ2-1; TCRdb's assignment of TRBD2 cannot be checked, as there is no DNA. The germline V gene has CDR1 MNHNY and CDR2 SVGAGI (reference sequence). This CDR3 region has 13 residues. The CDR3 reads CASSYLGQQEQFF.

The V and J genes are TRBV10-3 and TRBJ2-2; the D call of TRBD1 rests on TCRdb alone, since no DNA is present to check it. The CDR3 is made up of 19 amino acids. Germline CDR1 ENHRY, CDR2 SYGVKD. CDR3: CAISESRRGRQKNTGELFF.